This T cell receptor beta chain was identified during a study of blood T cell repertoires in COVID-19. Study background: Some COVID-19 samples were acute and others convalescent; all came from the United States, Italy and Spain. Nucleic acid was either cDNA or gDNA, and it came from T cells, B-cell-depleted T cells, or PBMCs.

This table comes from immunoSEQ multiplex PCR, and its TCRdb copy is limited to in-frame clones, with some not included. The repertoire holds tens of thousands of clones, with approximately 85% as singletons. This clone came up a few times. Trimming removed 4 bases at V and 10 bases at J, with 13 bases between. CDR3 size: 12 residues. Germline V gene sequence: CDR1 MNHEY, CDR2 SVGEGT. The clonotype originates from a human donor with acute or convalescent COVID-19. The donor label of this sample is uncertain. This chain connects TRBV6-2 or TRBV6-3 to TRBJ1-1, with no clear D. The sample taken for sequencing was peripheral blood. The CDR3 bases are TGTGCCAGCAGTTCCCCGGGAAAGCCAGCTTTCTTT. Protein product: CASSSPGKPAFF.